Listed here are 27 T cell receptor beta chains from one sample, sequenced in a study of human T cells and chemical hapten exposure. Time point meaning: patch test 1, 2 weeks after DPC sensitization. Treatment meaning: therapeutic diphenylcyclopropenone sensitization with weekly scalp DPC. TCRdb re-called the RACE reads through MiXCR, storing one row per CDR3 protein. The sample holds around 120,000 distinct CDR3 sequences; about 12% are singletons and the top ten take roughly 1.3%. The sequences come from whole blood, collected in connection with sensitization to the hapten diphenylcyclopropenone (DPC). Receptors originate from a woman aged 50 to 60 with alopecia areata. Some clones in this sample may be carry-over from other donors' samples.

The chain couples TRBV28 to TRBJ2-7; either TRBD1 or TRBD2 may supply D (6 bases each). The ends were cut back, 3 bases at V and 7 bases at J, with 19 bases in the middle. CDR1 is MDHEN and CDR2 is SYDVKM in the germline V gene. The CDR3 is 15 amino acids. CDR3 DNA sequence: TGTGCCAGCAGTTTCCGAGGGGGGACCCAACCGGAGCAGTACTTC. It yields the protein CASSFRGGTQPEQYF. The full variable domain, with the rest looked up from reference TRBV28 and TRBJ2-7, is DVKVTQSSRYLVKRTGEKVFLECVQDMDHENMFWYRQDPGLGLRLIYFSYDVKMKEKGDIPEGYSVSREKKERFSLILESASTNQTSMYLCASSFRGGTQPEQYFGPGTRLTVT.

This clonotype was recorded many times. This chain joins TRBV6-1 and TRBJ2-5; D remains ambiguous. V lost 6 bases and J 0 bases, leaving 17 bases between the germline ends. This CDR3 is built from 16 residues. Germline V CDR1 and CDR2: MNHNS, SASEGT. CDR3 region: CASSRSPQTYQETQYF. The DNA of the CDR3 is TGTGCCAGCAGCCGCTCCCCCCAAACGTACCAAGAGACCCAGTACTTC.

This clonotype has at least ten counts. The rearrangement uses TRBV11-2 and TRBJ1-6, with D perhaps matching TRBD1 (5 bases). V was shortened by 8 bases and J by 15 bases, with 17 bases between the two germline ends. This CDR3 has 12 amino acids. From germline, CDR1 is SGHAT and CDR2 FQNNGV. This chain's CDR3 is CASGTSGTYLHF. In nucleotides, the CDR3 is TGTGCCAGCGGAACAAGCGGGACGTACCTCCACTTT. Looking up the rest from reference TRBV11-2 and TRBJ1-6 gives the full variable domain: EAGVAQSPRYKIIEKRQSVAFWCNPISGHATLYWYQQILGQGPKLLIQFQNNGVVDDSQLPKDRFSAERLKGVDSTLKIQPAKLEDSAVYLCASGTSGTYLHFGNGTRLTVT.

This clonotype was observed many times. CDR3 in amino acids: CASTFGQENQPQHF. The CDR3 DNA sequence: TGTGCCAGCACCTTCGGGCAGGAGAATCAGCCCCAGCATTTT. This chain uses TRBV12-3 or TRBV12-4 with TRBJ1-5; D is ambiguous. CDR3 length: 14 amino acids. The V end lost 7 bases, the J end lost 4 bases, and 14 bases lay between the germline ends.

This clonotype was counted at least ten times. V gene TRBV6-6 combines with J gene TRBJ1-2; 9 bases are a match to TRBD1. The CDR3 is 16 residues long. The V gene end was trimmed by 0 bases and the J gene end by 4 bases; junction bases not matched to a gene: 6. Germline V gives CDR1 MNHNY, CDR2 SVGAGI (reference sequence). CDR3 sequence reads: CASSYSPGQGSYGYTF. The CDR3 DNA is TGTGCCAGCAGTTACTCCCCCGGACAGGGGAGCTATGGCTACACCTTC.

CDR3 DNA: TGTGCCAGCAGCCCCCGGGACAGCTACAATGAGCAGTTCTTC. Its translation: CASSPRDSYNEQFF. This chain links TRBV7-9 with TRBJ2-1; 7 nucleotides align to TRBD1. There are 14 residues in the CDR3. With V trimmed by 5 bases and J by 3 bases, 4 bases remained unmatched. Germline loops: CDR1 SEHNR, CDR2 FQNEAQ (reference sequence).

This clonotype appeared many times. V and J are TRBV6-6 and TRBJ1-6; no definite D call. Trimming pared 7 bases from V and 5 bases from J, leaving 15 bases between. From germline, CDR1 is MNHNY and CDR2 SVGAGI (reference sequence). The CDR3 has 15 residues. In nucleotides, the CDR3 is TGTGCCAGCACGGCCCGTCAGCTTAATAATTCACCCCTCCACTTT. It specifies CASTARQLNNSPLHF.

The J gene is TRBJ2-3, the V gene TRBV11-2; tentatively, D is TRBD2 (6 bases). Trimming took off 5 bases at V and 2 bases at J, with 14 bases between the two ends. Germline values: CDR1 SGHAT, CDR2 FQNNGV. There are 15 residues in the CDR3. The CDR3 DNA reads TGTGCCAGCAGCCAAACCGGGACTTCCACAGATACGCAGTATTTT. It encodes CASSQTGTSTDTQYF.

This clonotype was counted between two and nine times. The chain joins TRBV20-1 to TRBJ1-3, with D possibly TRBD1 on 6 matching bases. Germline V gene data show CDR1 as DFQATT and CDR2 as SNEGSKA (reference sequence). V was pared by 5 bases and J by 0 bases, with 14 bases between. The CDR3 runs 15 residues. The CDR3 sequence is CSAGHYRVSGNTIYF. CDR3 DNA: TGCAGTGCTGGCCATTACAGGGTCTCTGGAAACACCATATATTTT.

In this sample, this clonotype turned up a few times. The V and J genes are TRBV11-2 and TRBJ1-1; 8 bases agree with TRBD1. Germline V gene lookup returns CDR1 SGHAT and CDR2 FQNNGV. The CDR3 is made up of 16 amino acids. The J segment lost 0 bases and the V segment lost 5 bases, leaving 8 bases of the junction unmatched. The CDR3 nucleotides read TGTGCCAGCAGCCCACGACAGGGGTACATGAACACTGAAGCTTTCTTT. It specifies CASSPRQGYMNTEAFF.

This clonotype was detected ten times or more. V usage is TRBV9 and J usage is TRBJ2-1; tentative D call: TRBD2 (5 bases). The CDR3 length is 15 residues. Germline V gene data show CDR1 as SGDLS and CDR2 as YYNGEE. Between the trimmed V and J ends, which lost 0 bases and 4 bases, there was a span of 11 bases. CDR3 residues: CASSVDVATYNEQFF. CDR3 bases: TGTGCCAGCAGCGTAGATGTAGCGACTTACAATGAGCAGTTCTTC.

DNA for the CDR3: TGTGCCAGCAGCGCAGGGTTTAGTACCGAGCAGTACTTC. Protein sequence: CASSAGFSTEQYF. The rearrangement joins TRBV4-2 to TRBJ2-7; possibly TRBD1 for D (5 bases). This CDR3 is built from 13 residues. V lost 5 bases and J lost 6, with 14 bases in between. CDR1 and CDR2 from the germline V gene are LGHNA and YNFKEQ.

The V gene is TRBV12-3 or TRBV12-4, the J gene TRBJ2-2; the D gene is possibly TRBD2 (6 bases). V was pared by 7 bases and J by 5 bases, with 17 bases between. The CDR3 loop spans 15 amino acids. In DNA, the CDR3 is TGTGCCAGCACAAAATTCGGGGGACTGACCGGGGAGCTGTTTTTT. Encoded protein: CASTKFGGLTGELFF.

V usage is TRBV5-1 and J usage is TRBJ2-2; no clear D gene. V shed 4 bases and J shed 4 bases, with 14 bases lying between them. CDR3 length equals 15 residues. CDR1 is SGHRS, CDR2 YFSETQ, per germline. CDR3 protein: CASSPVVGVTGELFF. CDR3 nucleotide sequence: TGCGCCAGCAGCCCGGTTGTCGGAGTCACCGGGGAGCTGTTTTTT.

There are many counts of this clonotype. The V call is TRBV28, the J call TRBJ2-1; D perhaps matches TRBD2 (6 bases). CDR3 length: 16 residues. The V gene's germline CDR1 is MDHEN and CDR2 SYDVKM. V lost 6 bases and J lost 4, with 19 bases in between. In DNA form, the CDR3 reads TGTGCCAGCAGGAAAACTTTCGCGGGGTTTTACAATGAGCAGTTCTTC. This encodes CASRKTFAGFYNEQFF.

This clonotype was detected only a few times. The J gene is TRBJ2-7, the V gene TRBV28; TRBD2 aligns across 7 bases. The CDR3 length is 16 residues. The junction had 8 bases not matched to a gene; V was cut back by 2 bases and J by 1 base. CDR1 and CDR2 (germline): MDHEN, SYDVKM. The CDR3 nucleotides read TGTGCCAGCAGTTTAGGCCCTACTAGCGAATCCTACGAGCAGTACTTC. Translating it yields CASSLGPTSESYEQYF.

This clonotype turned up a few times. V usage is TRBV18 and J usage is TRBJ1-1, with 8 bases lining up with TRBD1. V was clipped by 2 bases and J by 5 bases; unmatched bases: 7. From germline, CDR1 is KGHSH and CDR2 LQKENI. This CDR3 spans 15 amino acids. The CDR3 bases are TGTGCCAGCTCACCAATTCCAGGGGGCATGACTGAAGCTTTCTTT. It translates to CASSPIPGGMTEAFF. The entire variable domain, with the rest obtained from reference TRBV18 and TRBJ1-1, is as follows: NAGVMQNPRHLVRRRGQEARLRCSPMKGHSHVYWYRQLPEEGLKFMVYLQKENIIDESGMPKERFSAEFPKEGPSILRIQQVVRGDSAAYFCASSPIPGGMTEAFFGQGTRLTVV.

The table lists this clonotype with many counts. The chain has TRBV18 and TRBJ1-1, with no clear D. V lost 2 bases and J 0 bases, leaving 4 bases between the germline ends. Germline V gene data show CDR1 as KGHSH and CDR2 as LQKENI. The CDR3 covers 13 residues. For the CDR3, the DNA is TGTGCCAGCTCACCAGCAATGAACACTGAAGCTTTCTTT. This codes for CASSPAMNTEAFF.

This clonotype appeared once. The V gene is TRBV6-2 or TRBV6-3, the J gene TRBJ2-7; the D gene is possibly TRBD2 (6 bases). The CDR3 is 16 residues long. The germline V gene has CDR1 MNHEY and CDR2 SVGEGT. With 7 bases removed from V and 3 bases from J, the gap between germline ends came to 22 bases. DNA for the CDR3: TGTGCCAGCAAACGCCAACTAGCTGTTGGGGGCTACGAGCAGTACTTC. Its protein product is CASKRQLAVGGYEQYF.

The gene calls are TRBV7-9 and TRBJ2-7; 7 bases line up with TRBD2. CDR1 SEHNR and CDR2 FQNEAQ come from the germline V gene (reference sequence). CDR3 length equals 15 residues. The V gene end was trimmed by 5 bases and the J gene end by 1 base; junction bases not matched to a gene: 8. This CDR3 reads CASSPHRRGSYEQYF. In nucleotides, the CDR3 is TGTGCCAGCAGCCCCCACAGGCGGGGGTCCTACGAGCAGTACTTC.

This clonotype was seen more than once but under ten times. The chain joins TRBV29-1 to TRBJ1-1; D gene unclear. The CDR3 runs 13 residues. The V gene lost 2 bases and the J gene lost 1 base, with 8 bases spanning the gap. Per germline, CDR1 SQVTM and CDR2 ANQGSEA. The CDR3 bases are TGCAGCGTTGAACTGGGAGGGAACACTGAAGCTTTCTTT. Protein: CSVELGGNTEAFF.

Worth noting for this clonotype: An end of the junction differs from the germline gene, which may be a read error. The CDR3 loop is CASTLPSRANEQYF. The CDR3 DNA reads as TGTGCCAGCACCTTACCCTCCAGGGCTAACGAGCAGTACTTC. The chain joins TRBV11-2 to TRBJ2-7; D may be TRBD1 (5 bases). The CDR3 sequence is 14 residues long. Germline V gene data show CDR1 as SGHAT and CDR2 as FQNNGV. The complete variable domain, with remaining parts taken from reference TRBV11-2 and TRBJ2-7, reads EAGVAQSPRYKIIEKRQSVAFWCNPISGHATLYWYQQILGQGPKLLIQFQNNGVVDDSQLPKDRFSAERLKGVDSTLKIQPAKLEDSAVYLCASTLPSRANEQYFGPGTRLTVT.

This clonotype was picked up a small number of times. The rearrangement uses TRBV11-1 and TRBJ2-7; 7 bases map to TRBD1. This CDR3 has 15 residues. Germline lookup yields CDR1 SGHAT and CDR2 FQDESV (reference sequence). Unmatched junction bases numbered 8, after V lost 6 bases and J lost 0 bases. Here the CDR3 reads CASRSPGQNSYEQYF. CDR3 coding DNA: TGTGCCAGCAGGTCGCCGGGACAGAACTCCTACGAGCAGTACTTC.

This clonotype has a handful of counts. The J gene is TRBJ2-1, the V gene TRBV4-1; D not certain. The CDR3 contains 13 residues. Germline V CDR1 and CDR2: MGHRA, YSYEKL. V dropped 4 bases and J dropped 15 bases, with 19 bases sitting between them. CDR3 sequence: CASSRITDGLRFF. The DNA for the CDR3 is TGCGCCAGCAGCCGGATCACGGACGGTTTGCGGTTCTTC.

CDR3 in amino acids: CASSSWVIAKNIQYF. CDR3 nucleotides: TGTGCCAGCAGCTCGTGGGTTATAGCCAAAAACATTCAGTACTTC. V and J are TRBV7-9 and TRBJ2-4, with D unclear. CDR1 is SEHNR and CDR2 is FQNEAQ in the germline V gene (reference sequence). Trimming shortened V by 4 bases and J by 0 bases, and 10 bases separated the two germline ends. This CDR3 comprises 15 residues.

There are many counts of this clonotype. The rearrangement uses TRBV7-2 and TRBJ2-1, with D perhaps TRBD1 (5 bases). Trimming pared 2 bases from V and 3 bases from J, leaving 5 bases between. Germline V gene lookup returns CDR1 SGHTA and CDR2 FQGNSA. The CDR3 spans 13 residues. In nucleotides, the CDR3 is TGTGCCAGCAGCTTACAGGGCTACAATGAGCAGTTCTTC. This gives the protein CASSLQGYNEQFF.

This chain uses TRBV29-1 with TRBJ2-2; TRBD1 agrees at 11 bases. The V gene's germline CDR1 is SQVTM and CDR2 ANQGSEA. The CDR3 spans 13 residues. With V trimmed by 7 bases and J by 5 bases, 3 bases remained unmatched. The CDR3 region is CSAGQGATGELFF. The CDR3 DNA is TGCAGCGCCGGACAGGGGGCGACCGGGGAGCTGTTTTTT.